The 17 T cell receptor beta chains given below trace back to one sample, sequenced in a study of T cells after yellow fever vaccination. TCRdb called the 5' RACE reads again in MiXCR, with one record for every CDR3 protein. The sample consists of some 80,000 distinct CDR3 sequences, roughly 14% of them appearing once. Sequences were derived from CD8+ T cells not binding an NS4B(214-222) dextramer, sorted from PBMCs, sampled about 20 days after the first yellow fever vaccination. The receptors shown here come from a man between 18 and 35 years old who received the YFV17D yellow fever vaccine.

The V gene is TRBV7-2, the J gene TRBJ1-2; D gene unclear. V lost 1 base and J 6 bases, leaving 15 bases between the germline ends. Germline CDR1 reads SGHTA; CDR2 reads FQGNSA. This CDR3 contains 15 residues. Here the CDR3 DNA reads TGTGCCAGCAGCTTAGTTGTCGGTCACTACAATGGCTACACCTTC. It encodes CASSLVVGHYNGYTF. The variable domain in full, completed from reference TRBV7-2 and TRBJ1-2, reads GAGVSQSPSNKVTEKGKDVELRCDPISGHTALYWYRQSLGQGLEFLIYFQGNSAPDKSGLPSDRFSAERTGGSVSTLTIQRTQQEDSAVYLCASSLVVGHYNGYTFGSGTRLTVV.

This sequence joins TRBV7-2 and TRBJ2-3, with D maybe TRBD1 (5 bases). The germline V gene has CDR1 SGHTA and CDR2 FQGNSA. Trimming took 4 bases from V and 1 from J, leaving 9 bases between them. This CDR3 contains 14 residues. The CDR3 region is CASSSSTGTDTQYF. The CDR3 DNA reads as TGTGCCAGCAGCTCTTCGACAGGCACAGATACGCAGTATTTT.

In this sample, this clonotype turned up a few times. V and J are TRBV4-2 and TRBJ2-1, with 10 bases aligning to TRBD1. Germline V gene sequence: CDR1 LGHNA, CDR2 YNFKEQ. This CDR3 has 22 residues. Trimming took 1 base from V and 5 from J; bases not matched to a gene: 23. The CDR3 sequence is CASSQGSGTGDSGEVDHNEQFF. DNA of the CDR3: TGTGCCAGCAGCCAAGGTTCCGGGACAGGGGATAGCGGGGAGGTCGATCACAATGAGCAGTTCTTC.

This clonotype has at least ten counts. This sequence joins TRBV12-3 or TRBV12-4 and TRBJ2-7; D is uncertain. V gave up 2 bases and J gave up 1 base, with 6 bases separating them. This CDR3 contains 13 residues. The DNA for the CDR3 is TGTGCCAGCAGTTTAACCAATTCCTACGAGCAGTACTTC. It translates to CASSLTNSYEQYF.

This clonotype was picked up a small number of times. J is TRBJ2-1 and V is TRBV24-1; no firm D call. Trimming stripped 3 bases from V and 0 bases from J, with 8 bases between. CDR3 length: 15 residues. Germline V lookup: CDR1 KGHDR, CDR2 SFDVKD. In nucleotides, the CDR3 is TGTGCCACCAGTGATGAGGTGAGCTCCTACAATGAGCAGTTCTTC. Its translation: CATSDEVSSYNEQFF.

The V and J genes are TRBV6-5 and TRBJ2-1; 10 positions match TRBD2. The junction had 0 bases not matched to a gene; V was cut back by 0 bases and J by 10 bases. The germline V gene has CDR1 MNHEY and CDR2 SVGAGI. This CDR3 has 13 residues. The CDR3 loop is CASSYSSGGEQFF. The CDR3 bases are TGTGCCAGCAGTTACTCTAGCGGGGGGGAGCAGTTCTTC.

This clonotype was counted between two and nine times. The rearrangement links TRBV27 to TRBJ2-5; TRBD2 matches 8 bases. Germline V gives CDR1 MNHEY, CDR2 SMNVEV (reference sequence). The CDR3 sequence is 13 residues long. V gave up 5 bases and J gave up 5 bases; unmatched junction bases: 4. The CDR3 protein is CASSPLAGETQYF. In DNA, the CDR3 is TGTGCCAGCAGTCCCTTAGCGGGGGAGACCCAGTACTTC.

This chain connects TRBV6-5 to TRBJ2-6, with 9 bases lining up with TRBD1. The J segment lost 0 bases and the V segment lost 2 bases, leaving 5 bases of the junction unmatched. The CDR3 runs to 18 residues. Germline V gives CDR1 MNHEY, CDR2 SVGAGI. The CDR3 spells CASSYEWTGVSGANVLTF. The DNA of the CDR3 is TGTGCCAGCAGTTACGAGTGGACAGGGGTCTCTGGGGCCAACGTCCTGACTTTC.

This chain joins TRBV2 and TRBJ1-4; tentative D call: TRBD1 (5 bases). V lost 4 bases to trimming and J lost 7 bases, with 16 bases between them. The germline CDR1 and CDR2 sequences are SNHLY and FYNNEI. The CDR3 runs 15 residues. CDR3 amino acids: CASSANRFEREKLFF. CDR3 nucleotide sequence: TGTGCCAGCAGTGCCAACAGGTTCGAGCGTGAAAAACTGTTTTTT.

In its sample, this clonotype was seen a few times. The V call is TRBV11-1, the J call TRBJ2-6; 9 positions agree with TRBD1. Germline assignment: CDR1 SGHAT and CDR2 FQDESV (reference sequence). The CDR3 has 19 residues. Trimming took 4 bases from V and 0 from J; bases not matched to a gene: 10. CDR3 DNA: TGTGCCAGCAGCTCCATGCCGGGACAGGGTATCTCTGGGGCCAACGTCCTGACTTTC. The encoded protein is CASSSMPGQGISGANVLTF.

The rearrangement links TRBV6-1 to TRBJ2-5, with D perhaps matching TRBD1 (6 bases). This CDR3 spans 13 amino acids. Germline loops: CDR1 MNHNS, CDR2 SASEGT. Trimming shortened V by 5 bases and J by 3 bases, and 10 bases separated the two germline ends. The chain's CDR3 is CASSPRTEETQYF. CDR3 nucleotides: TGTGCCAGCAGTCCCAGGACAGAAGAGACCCAGTACTTC.

The chain has TRBV7-9 and TRBJ2-3; no definite D call. The CDR3 totals 14 residues. The V gene's germline CDR1 is SEHNR and CDR2 FQNEAQ (reference sequence). V lost 5 bases and J lost 0, with 9 bases in between. The CDR3, as DNA: TGTGCCAGCAGCCCACGGTGGAGCACAGATACGCAGTATTTT. The encoded protein is CASSPRWSTDTQYF.

The V gene is TRBV5-1, the J gene TRBJ2-1, with D possibly TRBD1 on 5 matching bases. Trimming left V 5 bases short and J 3 bases short, with 9 bases between. The germline V gene encodes CDR1 SGHRS and CDR2 YFSETQ. The CDR3 has 13 residues. CDR3 coding DNA: TGCGCCAGCAGGCACAGGCACTACAATGAGCAGTTCTTC. Translating gives CASRHRHYNEQFF.

This clonotype was picked up a small number of times. The chain joins TRBV6-1 to TRBJ1-1; TRBD1 matches at 11 bases. The CDR3 is 13 amino acids. Germline V gene data show CDR1 as MNHNS and CDR2 as SASEGT. The V segment lost 6 bases and the J segment 3 bases; nucleotides outside the gene matches: 0. CDR3 DNA: TGTGCCAGCAGGGGACAGGGGGACACTGAAGCTTTCTTT. Its protein is CASRGQGDTEAFF.

In DNA, the CDR3 is TGCAGTGCTAGTTCGTGCGAGCAGTACTTC. It yields the protein CSASSCEQYF. This chain connects TRBV20-1 to TRBJ2-7, with D hard to call. Germline values: CDR1 DFQATT, CDR2 SNEGSKA (reference sequence). The CDR3 length is 10 residues. Trimming stripped 3 bases from V and 6 bases from J, with 6 bases between.

V usage is TRBV18 and J usage is TRBJ2-5, with D possibly called TRBD1 or TRBD2 (5 bases each). Trimming shortened V by 5 bases and J by 0 bases, and 13 bases separated the two germline ends. Germline V CDR1 and CDR2: KGHSH, LQKENI. This CDR3 has 15 amino acids. DNA of the CDR3: TGTGCCAGCTCATCCGACCGGGACGACCAAGAGACCCAGTACTTC. This codes for CASSSDRDDQETQYF.

This clonotype was seen more than once but under ten times. The chain uses TRBV6-5 and TRBJ2-1; 12 bases line up with TRBD2. Germline V gene lookup returns CDR1 MNHEY and CDR2 SVGAGI. The CDR3 has 18 amino acids. Trimming removed 1 base from V and 9 bases from J; junction bases left unmatched: 13. Here the CDR3 DNA reads TGTGCCAGCAGTTACTACGGGCCCCTAGCGGGGGGGCGAGGTGAGCAGTTCTTC. It yields the protein CASSYYGPLAGGRGEQFF.